Shown below are 32 T cell receptor beta chains from a single sample sequenced in a study of blood T cell repertoires in COVID-19. Sequenced by immunoSEQ multiplex PCR; TCRdb stores in-frame clones only, minus some. The repertoire holds approximately 190,000 clones, around four fifths seen once, with 6% to 7% in the top ten. Sample: peripheral blood. The receptors were gathered from a woman aged 40 to 50 with acute or convalescent COVID-19.

V and J are TRBV5-8 and TRBJ2-1; TRBD1 agrees at 7 bases. The CDR3 is 11 residues long. Germline CDR1 reads SGHTS; CDR2 reads YDEGEE. With V trimmed by 5 bases and J by 16 bases, 9 bases remained unmatched. CDR3 loop: CASRNRGPQFF. The DNA for the CDR3 is TGTGCCAGCAGGAACAGGGGACCGCAATTCTTC.

This chain joins TRBV19 and TRBJ2-2; 9 bases are a match to TRBD1. The CDR3 is made up of 14 amino acids. Germline V gene sequence: CDR1 LNHDA, CDR2 SQIVND (reference sequence). J was trimmed by 3 bases and V by 9 bases; bases with no gene match: 5. The CDR3 nucleotides read TGTGCCAGCGATGGGACAGGGTACACCGGGGAGCTGTTTTTT. It is translated as CASDGTGYTGELFF.

V usage is TRBV20-1 and J usage is TRBJ2-1; 7 bases agree with TRBD2. V lost 6 bases and J lost 8; bases outside the gene matches: 4. The CDR3 contains 11 residues. Germline loops: CDR1 DFQATT, CDR2 SNEGSKA (reference sequence). This chain's CDR3 is CSAAAGYEQFF. CDR3 sequence (DNA): TGCAGTGCCGCAGCGGGGTATGAGCAGTTCTTC.

CDR3 amino acids: CASSPLVGQDNEQFF. In nucleotides, the CDR3 is TGTGCCAGCAGCCCCCTTGTCGGACAGGACAATGAGCAGTTCTTC. The J gene is TRBJ2-1, the V gene TRBV4-2, with 7 bases aligning to TRBD1. V shed 4 bases and J 5 bases; nucleotides not matched to a gene: 8. The CDR3 totals 15 residues. Germline CDR1 LGHNA, CDR2 YNFKEQ.

V is TRBV18 and J is TRBJ1-2, with a weak D call TRBD1 (6 bases). V gave up 3 bases and J gave up 0 bases, with 14 bases separating them. The CDR3 is made up of 16 amino acids. The germline V gene has CDR1 KGHSH and CDR2 LQKENI. CDR3 protein: CASSPGVGQTNYGYTF. CDR3 sequence (DNA): TGTGCCAGCTCACCCGGAGTAGGACAGACTAACTATGGCTACACCTTC.

The V call is TRBV5-6, the J call TRBJ2-7; D remains ambiguous. The germline V and J ends were trimmed by 4 bases and 0 bases, with 5 bases remaining between them. This CDR3 has 12 residues. Germline values: CDR1 SGHDT, CDR2 YYEEEE. In nucleotides, the CDR3 is TGTGCCAGCAGCCTCTACTCCTACGAGCAGTACTTC. Its translation: CASSLYSYEQYF.

This clone was detected only once. Other DNA sequences within the sample encode an identical CDR3. The chain joins TRBV14 to TRBJ1-1; tentatively, D is TRBD1 (5 bases). The CDR3 contains 14 residues. Trimming left V 1 base short and J 5 bases short, with 11 bases between. Germline V lookup: CDR1 SGHDN, CDR2 FVKESK. CDR3 residues: CASSQVGGGTEAFF. CDR3 in DNA: TGTGCCAGCAGCCAAGTTGGGGGGGGAACTGAAGCTTTCTTT.

The genes are TRBV5-1 and TRBJ2-1; no firm D call. Trimming cost V 2 bases and J 10 bases, with 13 bases left between them. Germline V CDR1 and CDR2: SGHRS, YFSETQ. CDR3 length: 13 residues. DNA for the CDR3: TGCGCCAGCAGCTTAAGTCCCCCCGGGGAGCAGTTCTTC. Protein product: CASSLSPPGEQFF.

The chain joins TRBV24-1 to TRBJ1-5; D gene ambiguous. The CDR3 extends over 17 amino acids. Germline CDR1 is KGHDR and CDR2 is SFDVKD. V shed 3 bases and J shed 5 bases, with 19 bases lying between them. CDR3 protein: CATSDPTTADPYQPQHF. The CDR3 coding sequence is TGTGCCACCAGTGATCCGACAACGGCAGACCCTTATCAGCCCCAGCATTTT.

This clone was observed a handful of times. The chain links TRBV10-1 to TRBJ2-2; D may be TRBD2 (5 bases). The ends were cut back, 4 bases at V and 0 bases at J, with 6 bases in the middle. The CDR3 runs to 14 residues. The germline CDR1 and CDR2 sequences are WNHNN and SYGVQD (reference sequence). CDR3 coding DNA: TGCGCCAGCAGTGCCGGGACGAACACCGGGGAGCTGTTTTTT. This translates into CASSAGTNTGELFF.

This sequence joins TRBV27 and TRBJ1-6; 8 nucleotides align to TRBD1. There are 14 residues in the CDR3. The V segment lost 6 bases and the J segment 8 bases; nucleotides outside the gene matches: 6. Germline CDR1 reads MNHEY; CDR2 reads SMNVEV (reference sequence). CDR3 protein: CASRADRVDSPLHF. The CDR3 nucleotides are TGTGCCAGCAGAGCGGACAGGGTTGATTCACCCCTCCACTTT.

The chain employs TRBV29-1 and TRBJ2-7; TRBD1 matches at 9 bases. The CDR3 sequence is 14 residues long. V shed 3 bases, J shed 5 bases, and the junction held 8 bases outside the gene matches. Germline V gene sequence: CDR1 SQVTM, CDR2 ANQGSEA. The CDR3 reads CSVERGDRADEQYF. CDR3 coding DNA: TGCAGCGTTGAGAGAGGGGACAGGGCAGACGAGCAGTACTTC.

V usage is TRBV5-5 and J usage is TRBJ1-2, with 9 nucleotides matching TRBD1. The CDR3 runs to 19 residues. Germline CDR1 SGHKS, CDR2 YYEKEE (reference sequence). V shed 0 bases and J 4 bases; nucleotides not matched to a gene: 16. The CDR3 protein is CASSLAGWDRVYPPYGYTF. DNA of the CDR3: TGTGCCAGCAGCTTGGCCGGCTGGGACAGGGTTTACCCCCCCTATGGCTACACCTTC. The full variable domain, completed using reference TRBV5-5 and TRBJ1-2, is DAGVTQSPTHLIKTRGQQVTLRCSPISGHKSVSWYQQVLGQGPQFIFQYYEKEERGRGNFPDRFSARQFPNYSSELNVNALLLGDSALYLCASSLAGWDRVYPPYGYTFGSGTRLTVV.

As for this clone: Other DNA sequences in this specimen translate into the identical CDR3. The chain links TRBV9 to TRBJ2-1; TRBD2 agrees at 8 bases. The CDR3 sequence is 15 residues long. With V trimmed by 0 bases and J by 7 bases, 6 bases remained unmatched. CDR1 is SGDLS, CDR2 YYNGEE, per germline. CDR3 sequence (DNA): TGTGCCAGCAGCGTAGTGAGCGGGAGTGGTAATGAGCAGTTCTTC. It yields the protein CASSVVSGSGNEQFF.

This clone occurred a few times. The rearrangement joins TRBV7-3 to TRBJ1-6, with a possible D match to TRBD1 (5 bases). CDR3 length: 14 residues. In germline, CDR1 is SGHTA, CDR2 FQGTGA. The germline V and J ends were trimmed by 4 bases and 10 bases, with 14 bases remaining between them. The CDR3 region is CASSSGLAGSPLHF. The CDR3 DNA sequence: TGTGCCAGCAGCTCGGGGCTGGCGGGATCACCCCTCCACTTT.

This clone has just one count. The CDR3 is CASSFGVVSSYEQYF. The CDR3 bases are TGTGCCAGCAGCTTCGGGGTTGTTAGCTCCTACGAGCAGTACTTC. The V gene is TRBV7-2, the J gene TRBJ2-7; D might be TRBD2 (5 bases). CDR1 and CDR2 (germline): SGHTA, FQGNSA. The V and J ends lost 3 bases and 0 bases respectively, with 12 bases between them. This CDR3 has 15 amino acids.

This clone was recorded a few times. The chain joins TRBV27 to TRBJ2-7, with a weak D call TRBD1 (6 bases). V was clipped by 2 bases and J by 5 bases, with 13 bases between them. This CDR3 has 14 amino acids. Germline V gene lookup returns CDR1 MNHEY and CDR2 SMNVEV (reference sequence). CDR3 sequence: CASSLATGPNEQYF. CDR3 DNA: TGTGCCAGCAGTTTAGCTACAGGGCCTAACGAGCAGTACTTC.

The V gene is TRBV2, the J gene TRBJ2-1, with 7 nucleotides matching TRBD2. The CDR3 is made up of 15 amino acids. CDR1 and CDR2 (germline): SNHLY, FYNNEI. Trimming took 8 bases from V and 0 from J; bases not matched to a gene: 7. CDR3 nucleotide sequence: TGTGCCAGCTTGACTAGCATTGGCTCCTACAATGAGCAGTTCTTC. Translating gives CASLTSIGSYNEQFF.

This chain uses TRBV5-6 with TRBJ1-5; D uncertain. The V gene lost 2 bases and the J gene lost 2 bases, with 8 bases spanning the gap. The CDR3 is 14 amino acids. Germline V lookup: CDR1 SGHDT, CDR2 YYEEEE. The CDR3 here is CASSFGYGNQPQHF. In DNA, the CDR3 is TGTGCCAGCAGCTTCGGGTATGGCAATCAGCCCCAGCATTTT.

The rearrangement joins TRBV30 to TRBJ2-7, with D possibly TRBD2 on 6 matching bases. V was cut by 0 bases and J by 6 bases, with 12 bases left in between. The CDR3 runs to 13 residues. Germline CDR1 and CDR2: GTSNPN and SVGIG (reference sequence). The CDR3 loop reads CAWSVLASREQYF. The CDR3 bases are TGTGCCTGGAGTGTACTAGCCTCCCGCGAGCAGTACTTC.

This chain connects TRBV19 to TRBJ1-1; possible D gene TRBD1, 6 bases. The CDR3 extends over 16 amino acids. Deletions cut 6 bases from V and 6 bases from J, with 23 bases between. CDR1 is LNHDA and CDR2 is SQIVND in the germline V gene (reference sequence). The CDR3 sequence is CASRPQGQPRYAEAFF. As DNA, the CDR3 is TGTGCCAGTAGGCCCCAGGGACAACCCCGTTATGCTGAAGCTTTCTTT.

The CDR3 is CAWSAGGLGEKLFF. Written as DNA, the CDR3 is TGTGCCTGGAGTGCAGGGGGCTTAGGGGAAAAACTGTTTTTT. The V and J genes are TRBV30 and TRBJ1-4, with TRBD1 identical over 8 bases. The CDR3 has 14 amino acids. The V and J ends lost 1 base and 8 bases, in that order; junction bases with no gene match: 6. Germline V gives CDR1 GTSNPN, CDR2 SVGIG (reference sequence). Drawing the rest from reference TRBV30 and TRBJ1-4, the complete variable domain is SQTIHQWPATLVQPVGSPLSLECTVEGTSNPNLYWYRQAAGRGLQLLFYSVGIGQISSEVPQNLSASRPQDRQFILSSKKLLLSDSGFYLCAWSAGGLGEKLFFGSGTQLSVL.

This clone was seen only once. The J gene is TRBJ1-2, the V gene TRBV5-1; 8 nucleotides match TRBD1. This CDR3 contains 13 residues. V was clipped by 4 bases and J by 5 bases; unmatched bases: 4. Germline CDR1 reads SGHRS; CDR2 reads YFSETQ. In DNA form, the CDR3 reads TGCGCCAGCAGCGCGGACAGGGAATATGGCTACACCTTC. Amino acids: CASSADREYGYTF.

The chain couples TRBV6-5 to TRBJ1-1, with TRBD1 as a possible D gene (6 bases). V lost 6 bases to trimming and J lost 3 bases, with 11 bases between them. The CDR3 extends over 13 amino acids. Germline V gene sequence: CDR1 MNHEY, CDR2 SVGAGI. The CDR3 reads CASRPGQDTEAFF. In nucleotides, the CDR3 is TGTGCCAGCAGACCGGGACAAGACACTGAAGCTTTCTTT.

The V and J genes are TRBV19 and TRBJ2-2; D remains ambiguous. Germline CDR1 reads LNHDA; CDR2 reads SQIVND (reference sequence). V lost 8 bases, J lost 4 bases, and 5 bases lay in between. The CDR3 contains 11 residues. The CDR3 protein is CASSGTGELFF. Here the CDR3 DNA reads TGTGCCAGTTCGGGCACCGGGGAGCTGTTTTTT.

The chain has TRBV10-3 and TRBJ2-7; D call uncertain. Trimming stripped 2 bases from V and 6 bases from J, with 14 bases between. Germline CDR1 is ENHRY and CDR2 is SYGVKD. The CDR3 is 14 residues long. The CDR3 DNA follows: TGTGCCATCAGTGAGGCCGACAAGAGCTCCGAGCAGTACTTC. It specifies CAISEADKSSEQYF.

The chain uses TRBV28 and TRBJ1-6; 10 positions agree with TRBD1. CDR1 MDHEN and CDR2 SYDVKM come from the germline V gene. Trimming at V came to 6 bases and at J to 10 bases, leaving 9 bases not matched to a gene. The CDR3 consists of 15 residues. The CDR3 DNA reads as TGTGCCAGCAGCCAATTCGGGACAGGGGTGTCACCCCTCCACTTT. Residues: CASSQFGTGVSPLHF. Drawing the rest from reference TRBV28 and TRBJ1-6, the complete variable domain is DVKVTQSSRYLVKRTGEKVFLECVQDMDHENMFWYRQDPGLGLRLIYFSYDVKMKEKGDIPEGYSVSREKKERFSLILESASTNQTSMYLCASSQFGTGVSPLHFGNGTRLTVT.

The J gene is TRBJ1-5, the V gene TRBV9; 7 bases align to TRBD1. The CDR3 consists of 15 residues. Germline V gene data show CDR1 as SGDLS and CDR2 as YYNGEE. Unmatched junction bases numbered 5, after V lost 0 bases and J lost 5 bases. CDR3 bases: TGTGCCAGCAGCGTAGGGGCAGGGGGGCATCAGCCCCAGCATTTT. Protein: CASSVGAGGHQPQHF. Filled out from reference TRBV9 and TRBJ1-5, the complete variable domain reads DSGVTQTPKHLITATGQRVTLRCSPRSGDLSVYWYQQSLDQGLQFLIQYYNGEERAKGNILERFSAQQFPDLHSELNLSSLELGDSALYFCASSVGAGGHQPQHFGDGTRLSIL.

The chain recombines TRBV5-1 with TRBJ2-4; weak D call: TRBD2 (6 bases). Germline V gives CDR1 SGHRS, CDR2 YFSETQ. V lost 1 base, J lost 8 bases, and 13 bases lay in between. The CDR3 consists of 14 residues. CDR3 in amino acids: CASSLSGAGDIQYF. In DNA, the CDR3 is TGCGCCAGCAGCTTGTCGGGAGCCGGGGACATTCAGTACTTC.

The chain's CDR3 is CASSSAGGYNEQFF. The DNA for the CDR3 is TGCGCCAGCAGCTCTGCCGGGGGGTACAATGAGCAGTTCTTC. The rearrangement uses TRBV4-1 and TRBJ2-1, with 7 bases fitting TRBD2. J gave up 4 bases and V 5 bases, and 5 bases lay outside the gene matches. CDR3 length: 14 amino acids. The germline CDR1 and CDR2 sequences are MGHRA and YSYEKL.

This clone was observed a single time. V usage is TRBV28 and J usage is TRBJ1-2; D is ambiguous. Germline V gene lookup returns CDR1 MDHEN and CDR2 SYDVKM. V lost 8 bases and J lost 0, with 13 bases in between. The CDR3 contains 14 residues. Here the CDR3 reads CASRDGVSNYGYTF. The CDR3 DNA reads as TGTGCCAGCCGGGATGGGGTATCTAACTATGGCTACACCTTC.

This clone was picked up one time. The rearrangement joins TRBV7-9 to TRBJ1-3; D is unclear. CDR1 is SEHNR and CDR2 is FQNEAQ in the germline V gene (reference sequence). CDR3 size: 14 residues. The germline V and J ends were trimmed by 5 bases and 10 bases, with 18 bases remaining between them. The CDR3 spells CASSPVEGALTIYF. Here the CDR3 DNA reads TGTGCCAGCAGCCCTGTTGAGGGTGCCCTAACCATATATTTT.